Following are 17 T cell receptor beta chains from one sample sequenced in a study of blood T cell repertoires in COVID-19. Sequencing used immunoSEQ multiplex PCR; TCRdb keeps in-frame clones, though not all of them. The sample shows 200,000 or so clones, roughly 76% of them seen only once. The sequencing sample was made of peripheral blood. These receptors originate from an elderly woman with COVID-19, enrolled during active disease.

This chain uses TRBV7-8 with TRBJ2-7; TRBD2 matches at 16 bases. Germline loops: CDR1 SGHVS, CDR2 FQNEAQ. This CDR3 spans 17 amino acids. V shed 4 bases and J 5 bases; nucleotides not matched to a gene: 8. The CDR3 is CASSYPGLAGGLDEQYF. CDR3 nucleotides: TGTGCCAGCAGCTACCCGGGACTAGCGGGGGGGCTCGACGAGCAGTACTTC.

The chain combines TRBV11-2 with TRBJ2-3; 7 positions agree with TRBD1. This CDR3 has 16 amino acids. Germline-derived CDR1 and CDR2 are SGHAT and FQNNGV. The V segment lost 5 bases and the J segment 3 bases; nucleotides outside the gene matches: 11. The CDR3 DNA reads as TGTGCCAGCAGCGGATACAGGGGAGATAGAACAGATACGCAGTATTTT. This sequence encodes CASSGYRGDRTDTQYF.

This chain uses TRBV6-6 with TRBJ1-1; tentatively, D is TRBD1 (5 bases). This CDR3 has 14 residues. CDR1 and CDR2 (germline): MNHNY, SVGAGI (reference sequence). V gave up 7 bases and J gave up 5 bases, with 17 bases separating them. CDR3 in amino acids: CASTTSGGGTEAFF. The CDR3 DNA follows: TGTGCCAGCACTACCAGCGGGGGAGGGACTGAAGCTTTCTTT.

This chain joins TRBV5-6 and TRBJ1-4; the D gene is possibly TRBD1 (5 bases). V was pared by 4 bases and J by 13 bases, with 14 bases between. CDR1 SGHDT and CDR2 YYEEEE come from the germline V gene. This CDR3 has 12 amino acids. The CDR3 region has the DNA TGTGCCAGCAGCCGGGGGGGAGGGCGACTGTTTTTT. This translates into CASSRGGGRLFF.

This sequence joins TRBV7-2 and TRBJ1-2; 9 bases match TRBD1. Looked up from germline, CDR1 is SGHTA and CDR2 is FQGNSA. The CDR3 sequence is 13 residues long. Trimming took 5 bases from V and 7 from J; bases not matched to a gene: 5. This CDR3 reads CASSPTTGGGYTF. The DNA for the CDR3 is TGTGCCAGCAGCCCGACGACAGGGGGTGGCTACACCTTC.

This chain uses TRBV7-2 with TRBJ2-7; TRBD2 is a possible D gene (5 bases). This CDR3 contains 15 residues. Trimming stripped 1 base from V and 2 bases from J, with 12 bases between. Germline V CDR1 and CDR2: SGHTA, FQGNSA. CDR3 amino acids: CASSLGWTATYEQYF. In DNA form, the CDR3 reads TGTGCCAGCAGCTTAGGATGGACTGCAACCTACGAGCAGTACTTC.

This clone has just one count. The rearrangement joins TRBV5-1 to TRBJ2-6, with TRBD2 as a possible D gene (6 bases). CDR3 length equals 18 residues. The V end was cut by 0 bases, the J end by 0 bases, with 13 bases between. In germline, CDR1 is SGHRS, CDR2 YFSETQ. The CDR3 bases are TGCGCCAGCAGCTTGGCCGGAGGGGCCGCCTCTGGGGCCAACGTCCTGACTTTC. Translating it yields CASSLAGGAASGANVLTF.

V usage is TRBV7-3 and J usage is TRBJ2-5, with a tentative D call TRBD1 (6 bases). The CDR3 has 15 amino acids. CDR1 and CDR2 from the germline V gene are SGHTA and FQGTGA. The V and J ends lost 2 bases and 1 base respectively, with 11 bases between them. As DNA, the CDR3 is TGTGCCAGCAGCTTAGCTACAGGGACCCAAGAGACCCAGTACTTC. Residues: CASSLATGTQETQYF.

This clone appeared once. The chain carries TRBV28 and TRBJ1-4, with TRBD1 as a possible D gene (6 bases). CDR1 is MDHEN, CDR2 SYDVKM, per germline. The CDR3 spans 14 residues. The V gene lost 4 bases and the J gene lost 4 bases, with 10 bases spanning the gap. The CDR3 sequence: CASSSGQNNEKLFF. The CDR3 DNA reads as TGTGCCAGCAGTTCAGGACAGAATAATGAAAAACTGTTTTTT.

The genes are TRBV28 and TRBJ2-1; tentatively, D is TRBD2 (6 bases). The CDR3 extends over 16 amino acids. The V gene lost 4 bases and the J gene lost 0 bases, with 13 bases spanning the gap. Germline CDR1 MDHEN, CDR2 SYDVKM. The chain's CDR3 is CASSSVDGSSYNEQFF. CDR3 DNA sequence: TGTGCCAGCAGTTCCGTGGACGGGAGCTCCTACAATGAGCAGTTCTTC. Full variable domain (remainder filled in from reference TRBV28 and TRBJ2-1): DVKVTQSSRYLVKRTGEKVFLECVQDMDHENMFWYRQDPGLGLRLIYFSYDVKMKEKGDIPEGYSVSREKKERFSLILESASTNQTSMYLCASSSVDGSSYNEQFFGPGTRLTVL.

The V call is TRBV10-3, the J call TRBJ2-1; 13 bases match TRBD2. Per the germline V gene, CDR1 is ENHRY and CDR2 is SYGVKD. This CDR3 is 15 amino acids long. J was trimmed by 4 bases and V by 10 bases; bases with no gene match: 7. The CDR3 loop reads CATRGLAGMYNEQFF. CDR3 DNA sequence: TGTGCCACTAGGGGACTAGCGGGAATGTACAATGAGCAGTTCTTC.

This clone appeared a single time. This sample includes further DNA sequences coding for the same CDR3. The chain links TRBV19 to TRBJ2-7; 9 bases match TRBD1. The CDR3 runs to 15 residues. V lost 1 base to trimming and J lost 2 bases; unmatched junction nucleotides: 3. The germline gives CDR1 LNHDA, CDR2 SQIVND (reference sequence). The CDR3 coding sequence is TGTGCCAGTAGTATAGGGGGGACAGGGACCTACGAGCAGTACTTC. It yields the protein CASSIGGTGTYEQYF.

The chain employs TRBV30 and TRBJ2-7; 11 bases agree with TRBD2. Losses at the gene ends were 3 bases for V and 2 bases for J; bases not matched to a gene: 3. The CDR3 loop spans 14 amino acids. Germline CDR1 and CDR2: GTSNPN and SVGIG (reference sequence). CDR3 loop: CAWRTSGATYEQYF. CDR3 sequence (DNA): TGTGCCTGGAGGACTAGCGGGGCTACCTACGAGCAGTACTTC.

This clone was found many times. The chain has TRBV2 and TRBJ1-1; D is possibly TRBD1 (6 bases). Per the germline V gene, CDR1 is SNHLY and CDR2 is FYNNEI. Trimming left V 7 bases short and J 7 bases short, with 10 bases between. The CDR3 is 11 amino acids. The CDR3 protein is CASNFRGEAFF. CDR3 DNA sequence: TGTGCCAGCAATTTCAGGGGTGAAGCTTTCTTT.

This chain joins TRBV18 and TRBJ2-5; 8 bases are a match to TRBD1. This CDR3 is 14 amino acids long. The V and J ends lost 2 bases and 12 bases, in that order; junction bases with no gene match: 11. CDR1 is KGHSH and CDR2 is LQKENI in the germline V gene. For the CDR3, the DNA is TGTGCCAGCTCACCAAGACAGGGGCCGGGTACGGAGTACTTC. This gives the protein CASSPRQGPGTEYF.

On this clone: A much larger clonotype is one base distant, so this may be a read error. The chain is built from TRBV7-2 and TRBJ2-1; 12 bases match TRBD2. V gave up 3 bases and J gave up 6 bases; unmatched junction bases: 0. CDR3 length: 14 amino acids. Germline CDR1 and CDR2: SGHTA and FQGNSA. The CDR3 sequence is CASSLTSGSNEQFF. The CDR3 DNA follows: TGTGCCAGCAGCTTGACTAGCGGGAGCAATGAGCAGTTCTTC. Full variable domain (rest looked up from reference TRBV7-2 and TRBJ2-1): GAGVSQSPSNKVTEKGKDVELRCDPISGHTALYWYRQSLGQGLEFLIYFQGNSAPDKSGLPSDRFSAERTGGSVSTLTIQRTQQEDSAVYLCASSLTSGSNEQFFGPGTRLTVL.

The V gene is TRBV2, the J gene TRBJ2-3; D is uncertain. Germline V gene lookup returns CDR1 SNHLY and CDR2 FYNNEI. The CDR3 totals 15 residues. With 4 bases removed from V and 2 bases from J, the gap between germline ends came to 13 bases. The CDR3 region has the DNA TGTGCCAGCAGTGCTAGAACCTCTAACACAGATACGCAGTATTTT. Translating it yields CASSARTSNTDTQYF.